One T cell receptor beta chain is described in this entry. This record belongs to a study of blood T cell repertoires in COVID-19. Study background: Material from acute and convalescent COVID-19 was sourced from the United States, Italy and Spain. The analysed material was cDNA or gDNA that came from T cells, B-cell-depleted T cells, or PBMCs.

V shed 7 bases and J 4 bases; nucleotides not matched to a gene: 10. This CDR3 has 15 amino acids. CDR1 is MNHNY, CDR2 SVGAGI, per germline (reference sequence). In the study's own analysis: Nucleated cell number was recorded as an estimate derived from reference gene primer amplification. Assay: immunoSEQ multiplex PCR; the TCRdb copy retains only in-frame clones and omits some. The V and J calls and the clone size are those of that table, but D and trimming were determined from the DNA. The sample has roughly 100,000 clones; around 90% are singletons. Sequenced sample: peripheral blood. This clonotype was obtained from a human donor in a cohort sampled during active COVID-19. The V call is TRBV6-6, the J call TRBJ1-5; 7 bases line up with TRBD1. In nucleotides, the CDR3 is TGTGCCAGCATTACCGCCCAGACAGGGAATCAGCCCCAGCATTTT. Amino acid sequence: CASITAQTGNQPQHF.